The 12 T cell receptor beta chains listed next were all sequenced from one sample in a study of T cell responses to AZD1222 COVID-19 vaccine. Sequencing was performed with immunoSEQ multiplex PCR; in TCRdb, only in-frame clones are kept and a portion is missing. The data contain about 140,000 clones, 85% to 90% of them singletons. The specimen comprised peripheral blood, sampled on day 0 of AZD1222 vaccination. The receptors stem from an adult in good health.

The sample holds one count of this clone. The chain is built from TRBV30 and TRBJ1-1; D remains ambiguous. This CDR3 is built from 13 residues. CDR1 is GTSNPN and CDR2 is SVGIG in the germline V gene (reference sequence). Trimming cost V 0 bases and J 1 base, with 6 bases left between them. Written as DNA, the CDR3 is TGTGCCTGGAGTGTTCGGCAGAACACTGAAGCTTTCTTT. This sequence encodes CAWSVRQNTEAFF.

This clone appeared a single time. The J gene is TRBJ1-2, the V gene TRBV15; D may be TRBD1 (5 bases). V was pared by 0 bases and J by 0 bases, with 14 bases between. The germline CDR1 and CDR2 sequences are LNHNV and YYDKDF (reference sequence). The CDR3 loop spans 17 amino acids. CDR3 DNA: TGTGCCACCAGCAGAGATTATGGGGCCAAGTCTAACTATGGCTACACCTTC. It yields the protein CATSRDYGAKSNYGYTF.

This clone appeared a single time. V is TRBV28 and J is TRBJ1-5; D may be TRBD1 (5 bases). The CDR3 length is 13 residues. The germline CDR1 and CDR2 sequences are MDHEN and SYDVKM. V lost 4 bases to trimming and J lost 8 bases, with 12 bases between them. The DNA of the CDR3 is TGTGCCAGCAGTTCAGGCGGGGGAGAGCCCCAGCATTTT. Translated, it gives CASSSGGGEPQHF.

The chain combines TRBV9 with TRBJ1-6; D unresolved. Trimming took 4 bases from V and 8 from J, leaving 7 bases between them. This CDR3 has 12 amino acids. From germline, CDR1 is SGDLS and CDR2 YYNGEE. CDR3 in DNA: TGTGCCAGCAGCTTCGGGTATTCACCCCTCCACTTT. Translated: CASSFGYSPLHF.

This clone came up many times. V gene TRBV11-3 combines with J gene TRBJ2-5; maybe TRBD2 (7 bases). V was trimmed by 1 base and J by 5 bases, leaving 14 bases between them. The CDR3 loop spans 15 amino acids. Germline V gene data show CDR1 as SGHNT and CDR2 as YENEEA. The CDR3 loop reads CASSLGGGASETQYF. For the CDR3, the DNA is TGTGCCAGCAGCTTAGGAGGGGGGGCGTCGGAGACCCAGTACTTC.

CDR3 sequence reads: CAWSRTSGSWDEQFF. The CDR3 DNA is TGTGCCTGGAGTCGGACTAGCGGGAGTTGGGATGAGCAGTTCTTC. The genes are TRBV30 and TRBJ2-1, with TRBD2 identical over 13 bases. V was pared by 2 bases and J by 8 bases, with 6 bases of the junction left unmatched. The length of the CDR3 is 15 residues. Germline-derived CDR1 and CDR2 are GTSNPN and SVGIG (reference sequence).

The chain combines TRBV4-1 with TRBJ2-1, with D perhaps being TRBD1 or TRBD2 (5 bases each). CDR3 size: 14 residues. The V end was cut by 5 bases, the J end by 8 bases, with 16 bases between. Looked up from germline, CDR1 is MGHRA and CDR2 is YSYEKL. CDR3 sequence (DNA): TGCGCCAGCAGCGGGTCGGCCAGGGACCATGAGCAGTTCTTC. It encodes CASSGSARDHEQFF.

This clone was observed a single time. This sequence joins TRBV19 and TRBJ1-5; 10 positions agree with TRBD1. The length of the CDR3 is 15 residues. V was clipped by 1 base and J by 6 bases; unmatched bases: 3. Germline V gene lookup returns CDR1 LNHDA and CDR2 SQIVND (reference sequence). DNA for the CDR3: TGTGCCAGTAGTATAGGACAGGGGGCTGGTCAGCCCCAGCATTTT. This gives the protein CASSIGQGAGQPQHF.

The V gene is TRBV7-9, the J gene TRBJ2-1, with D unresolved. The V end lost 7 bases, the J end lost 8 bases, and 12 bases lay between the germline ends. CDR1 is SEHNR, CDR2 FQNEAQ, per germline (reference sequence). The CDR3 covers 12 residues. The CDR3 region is CASTMFRDEQFF. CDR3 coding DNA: TGTGCCAGCACGATGTTTAGAGATGAGCAGTTCTTC.

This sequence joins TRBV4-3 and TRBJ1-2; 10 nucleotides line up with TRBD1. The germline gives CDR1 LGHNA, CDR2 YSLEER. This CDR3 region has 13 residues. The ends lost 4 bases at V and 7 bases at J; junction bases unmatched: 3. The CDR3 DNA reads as TGCGCCAGCAGCCGGACAGGGGGTTTTGGCTACACCTTC. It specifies CASSRTGGFGYTF.

Written as DNA, the CDR3 is TGTGCCAGCAGTTTAGGGACTAGCGGCTACGAGCAGTACTTC. This gives the protein CASSLGTSGYEQYF. The J gene is TRBJ2-7, the V gene TRBV27; 11 nucleotides agree with TRBD2. This CDR3 has 14 amino acids. With V trimmed by 2 bases and J by 3 bases, 0 bases remained unmatched. The V gene's germline CDR1 is MNHEY and CDR2 SMNVEV (reference sequence).

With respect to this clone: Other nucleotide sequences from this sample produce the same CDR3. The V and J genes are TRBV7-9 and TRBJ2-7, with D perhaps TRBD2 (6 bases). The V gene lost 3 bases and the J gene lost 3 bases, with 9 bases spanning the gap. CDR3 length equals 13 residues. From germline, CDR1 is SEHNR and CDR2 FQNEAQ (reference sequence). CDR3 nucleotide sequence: TGTGCCAGCAGCTTCGCGGGGAGCTACGAGCAGTACTTC. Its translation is CASSFAGSYEQYF.